This T cell receptor beta chain was captured in a study of response to subunit inactivated influenza vaccine (dated by TCRdb to the late 2010s). Background for the entire study: The study used deep quantitative T cell receptor repertoire profiling to track responses to a trivalent subunit inactivated influenza vaccine.

Study-level results and caveats: The authors proposed that each seasonal influenza vaccination may bring in only a limited number of new T cells.

This clonotype was detected only a few times. What antigen it recognizes has not been identified. Base qualities are not at hand, and no much larger clone is one base apart. Trimming takes 4 bases off V and 0 bases off J; junction bases not matched to a gene: 7. CDR1 and CDR2, looked up from the germline V gene (reference sequence), are SGHNT and YYREEE. The CDR3 contains 16 residues, cysteine and phenylalanine counted. Just CDR3 DNA is preserved here, 48 bases in frame from base 1. The library was obtained by RT-PCR. Sequencing was carried out with an Illumina HiSeq 2500. The public reads were quality trimmed at Q25 with fastp and then assembled into clones with MiXCR by TCRdb, keeping productive beta chains. Every CDR3 protein is listed once, alongside the most common genes and DNA of its rows. The sample includes more than 600,000 distinct CDR3 sequences, with approximately 18% observed a single time. The leading ten clones occupy around 9.9% of the sample.

This sequence originates from a man aged 50 or older who received an inactivated influenza vaccine. Donor details come from another sample of the same person, matched by shared clones. Specimen: PBMCs from blood, collected roughly 5 days after vaccination. The chain is assembled from TRBV5-4 and TRBJ2-3, with 8 middle bases fitting TRBD2. The CDR3 sequence is CASSPIAGPSTDTQYF. The sequence in DNA is TGTGCCAGCAGCCCAATAGCGGGACCTAGCACAGATACGCAGTATTTT.